This T cell receptor beta chain appears in the sequencing data of a study of regulatory T cells in long-lasting Graves disease. Overall study context: Prior antithyroid drug treatment in newly diagnosed Graves' patients lasted under 3 months.

The study, taken as a whole, reports: Fewer public clonotypes were shared by new patients (just under 1,000) than by persistent patients (2,741).

Germline V CDR1 and CDR2: SQVTM, ANQGSEA. This CDR3 has 10 residues. Trimming cost V 4 bases and J 10 bases, with 10 bases left between them. Documented time point: newly diagnosed GD, antithyroid drugs for less than 3 months. With RNA extracted from PBMCs as input, the TCR library was made. Arm-PCR of CDR3 regions and iRepertoire HTBI primers were used to build TCR beta libraries. TCRdb re-derived calls from the multiplex PCR reads in MiXCR, one entry per CDR3 protein. The sample contains around 250,000 distinct CDR3 sequences, 15% to 20% of which appear only once. This clonotype was found many times. What it binds is unknown. This sample was shared with a second study, whose subject was T cells in Graves' hyperthyroidism and ophthalmopathy. Per that study: Clinical symptoms, serum thyroxine, TRAb, thyroid ultrasound and orbital computed tomography informed diagnoses. Carried out on the TCR CDR3, a first-round RT-PCR used the HTBI primer set.

This clonotype was sampled from a woman between 25 and 40 years old with Graves disease. The chain has TRBV29-1 and TRBJ1-1, with D perhaps TRBD1 (5 bases). The sample in question was peripheral blood mononuclear cells (PBMCs), obtained at new diagnosis, from a patient treated with antithyroid drugs. The CDR3 region is CSVGDRGAFF. The CDR3 nucleotides are TGCAGCGTTGGCGACAGAGGAGCTTTCTTT.